Below, 3 T cell receptor beta chains from the same sample are listed, as sequenced in a study of blood T cell repertoires in COVID-19. Assay: immunoSEQ multiplex PCR; the TCRdb copy retains only in-frame clones and omits some. The table shows 110,000 or so clones, with over 75% occurring only once. What was sequenced was peripheral blood. These receptors came from a man aged 45 to 65 with acute or convalescent COVID-19.

This sequence joins TRBV28 and TRBJ2-1; the match to TRBD2 covers 12 bases. V shed 7 bases and J 9 bases; nucleotides not matched to a gene: 7. The CDR3 runs 14 residues. In germline, CDR1 is MDHEN, CDR2 SYDVKM. The DNA for the CDR3 is TGTGCCAGCACAGTGACTAGCGGGAGTTCTGAGCAGTTCTTC. This translates into CASTVTSGSSEQFF. Full variable domain (remainder filled in from reference TRBV28 and TRBJ2-1): DVKVTQSSRYLVKRTGEKVFLECVQDMDHENMFWYRQDPGLGLRLIYFSYDVKMKEKGDIPEGYSVSREKKERFSLILESASTNQTSMYLCASTVTSGSSEQFFGPGTRLTVL.

The J gene is TRBJ2-4, the V gene TRBV2; 9 nucleotides align to TRBD1. V was pared by 6 bases and J by 6 bases, with 9 bases of the junction left unmatched. There are 15 residues in the CDR3. Germline loops: CDR1 SNHLY, CDR2 FYNNEI. In DNA form, the CDR3 reads TGTGCCAGCAGCGAATGGGACAGGGTCGCAAACATTCAGTACTTC. This encodes CASSEWDRVANIQYF.

The J gene is TRBJ1-6, the V gene TRBV27, with a weak D call TRBD1 (6 bases). Trimming pared 2 bases from V and 11 bases from J, leaving 13 bases between. Germline CDR1 MNHEY, CDR2 SMNVEV (reference sequence). The CDR3 loop spans 14 amino acids. The CDR3 region has the DNA TGTGCCAGCAGTTTAACAGGGCTGACGACACCCCTCCACTTT. As protein: CASSLTGLTTPLHF.